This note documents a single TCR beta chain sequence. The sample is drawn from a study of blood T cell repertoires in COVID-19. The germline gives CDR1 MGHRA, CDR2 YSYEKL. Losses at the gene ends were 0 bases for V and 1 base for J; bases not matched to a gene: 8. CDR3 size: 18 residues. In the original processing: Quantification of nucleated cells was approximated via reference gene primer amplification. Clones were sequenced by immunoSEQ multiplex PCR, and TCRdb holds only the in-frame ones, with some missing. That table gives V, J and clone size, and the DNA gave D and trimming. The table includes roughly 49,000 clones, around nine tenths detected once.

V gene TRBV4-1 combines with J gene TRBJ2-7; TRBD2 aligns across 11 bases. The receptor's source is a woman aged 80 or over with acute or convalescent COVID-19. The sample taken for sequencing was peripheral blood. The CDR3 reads CASSQDTLAGVFSYEQYF. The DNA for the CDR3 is TGCGCCAGCAGCCAAGATACACTAGCGGGAGTTTTTTCCTACGAGCAGTACTTC.